This TCR beta chain derives from a study of T cell responses to AZD1222 COVID-19 vaccine. The V and J ends lost 0 bases and 10 bases respectively, with 9 bases between them. CDR1 DFQATT and CDR2 SNEGSKA come from the germline V gene (reference sequence). The CDR3 is 11 residues long. Only in-frame clones appear in the TCRdb table, and some are missing; sequencing was by immunoSEQ multiplex PCR. This sample carries about 150,000 clones, roughly nine tenths of them seen once, and the ten largest clones take approximately 20%. This clone was picked up one time. Antigen specificity is unknown. Study-level findings and limits: Clonal diversity was possibly underestimated, and white British individuals and females predominated among donors.

V usage is TRBV20-1 and J usage is TRBJ1-2; a possible D gene is TRBD1 (5 bases). The source material was peripheral blood, sampled on day 0 of AZD1222 vaccination. The sequence came from an adult in good health. CDR3 amino acids: CSARDQGLYTF. The CDR3 bases are TGCAGTGCTAGAGATCAGGGTCTCTACACCTTC.